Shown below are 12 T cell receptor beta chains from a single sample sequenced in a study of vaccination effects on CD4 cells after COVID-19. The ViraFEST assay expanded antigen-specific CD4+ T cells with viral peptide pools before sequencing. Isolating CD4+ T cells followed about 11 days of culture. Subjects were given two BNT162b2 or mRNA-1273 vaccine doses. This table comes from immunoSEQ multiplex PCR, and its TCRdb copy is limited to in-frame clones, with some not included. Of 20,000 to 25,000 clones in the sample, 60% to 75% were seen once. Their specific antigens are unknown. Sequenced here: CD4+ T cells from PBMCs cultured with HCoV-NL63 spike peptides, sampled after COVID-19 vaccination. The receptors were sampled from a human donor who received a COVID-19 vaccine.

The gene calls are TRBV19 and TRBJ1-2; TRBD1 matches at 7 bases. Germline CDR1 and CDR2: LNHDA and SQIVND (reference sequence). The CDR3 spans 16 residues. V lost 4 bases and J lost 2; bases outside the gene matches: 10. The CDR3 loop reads CASSTTGSAQNYGYTF. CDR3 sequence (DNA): TGTGCCAGTAGTACGACAGGGAGTGCCCAAAACTATGGCTACACCTTC.

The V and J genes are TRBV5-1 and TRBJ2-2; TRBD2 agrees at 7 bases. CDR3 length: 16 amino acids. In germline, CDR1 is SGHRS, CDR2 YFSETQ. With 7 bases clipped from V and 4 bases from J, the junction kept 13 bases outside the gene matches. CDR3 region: CASSGSSGGSTGELFF. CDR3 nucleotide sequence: TGCGCCAGCTCTGGGTCTTCGGGAGGAAGCACCGGGGAGCTGTTTTTT.

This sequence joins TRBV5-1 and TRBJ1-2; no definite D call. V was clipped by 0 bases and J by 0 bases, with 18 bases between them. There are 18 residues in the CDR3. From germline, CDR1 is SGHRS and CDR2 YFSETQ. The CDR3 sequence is CASSLANAGDLSNYGYTF. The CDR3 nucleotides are TGCGCCAGCAGCTTGGCCAACGCAGGCGATTTATCTAACTATGGCTACACCTTC.

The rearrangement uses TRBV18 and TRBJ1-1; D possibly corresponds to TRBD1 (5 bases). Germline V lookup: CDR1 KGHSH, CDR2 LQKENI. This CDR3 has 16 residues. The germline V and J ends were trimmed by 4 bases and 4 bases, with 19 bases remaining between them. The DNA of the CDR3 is TGTGCCAGCTCACTGCGAACGGGGGGACGGTTCACTGAAGCTTTCTTT. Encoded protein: CASSLRTGGRFTEAFF.

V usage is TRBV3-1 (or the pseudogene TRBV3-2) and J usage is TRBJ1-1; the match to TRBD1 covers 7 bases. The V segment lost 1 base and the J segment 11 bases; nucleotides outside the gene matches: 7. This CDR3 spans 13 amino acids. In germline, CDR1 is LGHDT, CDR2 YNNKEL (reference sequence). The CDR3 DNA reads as TGTGCCAGCAGCCAAGGGCAGGGGGTGGAGGCTTTCTTT. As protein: CASSQGQGVEAFF.

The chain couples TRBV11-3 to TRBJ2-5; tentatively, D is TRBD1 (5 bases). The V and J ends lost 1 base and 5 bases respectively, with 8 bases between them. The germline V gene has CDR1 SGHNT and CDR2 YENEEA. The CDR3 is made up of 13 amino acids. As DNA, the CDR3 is TGTGCCAGCAGCTTAGGACAGAGGGAGACCCAGTACTTC. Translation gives CASSLGQRETQYF.

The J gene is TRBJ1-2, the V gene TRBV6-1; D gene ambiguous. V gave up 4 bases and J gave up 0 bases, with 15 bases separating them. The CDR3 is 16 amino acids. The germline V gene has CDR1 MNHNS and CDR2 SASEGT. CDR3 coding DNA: TGTGCCAGCAGTGGGATTGTGAGGGCCCCTAACTATGGCTACACCTTC. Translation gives CASSGIVRAPNYGYTF.

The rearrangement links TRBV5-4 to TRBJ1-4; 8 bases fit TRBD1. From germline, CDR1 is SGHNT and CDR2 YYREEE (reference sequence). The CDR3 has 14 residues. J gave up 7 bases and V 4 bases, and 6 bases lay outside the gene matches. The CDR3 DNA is TGTGCCAGCAGCGTCCAGGGGGCGCTTGAAAAACTGTTTTTT. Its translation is CASSVQGALEKLFF.

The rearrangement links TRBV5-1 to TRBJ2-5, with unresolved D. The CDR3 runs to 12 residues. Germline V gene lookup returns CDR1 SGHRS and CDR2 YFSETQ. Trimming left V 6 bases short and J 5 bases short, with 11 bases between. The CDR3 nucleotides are TGCGCCAGCAATAATCTGGGGGAGACCCAGTACTTC. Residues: CASNNLGETQYF.

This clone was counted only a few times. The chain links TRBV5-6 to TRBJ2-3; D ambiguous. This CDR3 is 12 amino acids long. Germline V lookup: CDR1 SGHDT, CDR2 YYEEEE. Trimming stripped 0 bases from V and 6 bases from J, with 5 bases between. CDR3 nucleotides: TGTGCCAGCAGCTTGGCGGCGGATACGCAGTATTTT. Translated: CASSLAADTQYF.

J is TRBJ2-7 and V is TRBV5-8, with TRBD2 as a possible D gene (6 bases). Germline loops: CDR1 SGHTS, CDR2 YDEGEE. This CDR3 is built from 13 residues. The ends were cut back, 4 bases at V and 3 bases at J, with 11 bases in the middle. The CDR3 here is CASSQQGGYEQYF. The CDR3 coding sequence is TGTGCCAGCAGCCAGCAGGGAGGCTACGAGCAGTACTTC.

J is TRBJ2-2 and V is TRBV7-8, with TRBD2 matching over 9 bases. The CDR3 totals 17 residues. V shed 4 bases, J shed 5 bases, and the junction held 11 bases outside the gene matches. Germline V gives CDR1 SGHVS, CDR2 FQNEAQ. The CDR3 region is CASSSWGSGSMTGELFF. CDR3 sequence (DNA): TGTGCCAGCAGCTCTTGGGGTAGCGGGAGTATGACCGGGGAGCTGTTTTTT.